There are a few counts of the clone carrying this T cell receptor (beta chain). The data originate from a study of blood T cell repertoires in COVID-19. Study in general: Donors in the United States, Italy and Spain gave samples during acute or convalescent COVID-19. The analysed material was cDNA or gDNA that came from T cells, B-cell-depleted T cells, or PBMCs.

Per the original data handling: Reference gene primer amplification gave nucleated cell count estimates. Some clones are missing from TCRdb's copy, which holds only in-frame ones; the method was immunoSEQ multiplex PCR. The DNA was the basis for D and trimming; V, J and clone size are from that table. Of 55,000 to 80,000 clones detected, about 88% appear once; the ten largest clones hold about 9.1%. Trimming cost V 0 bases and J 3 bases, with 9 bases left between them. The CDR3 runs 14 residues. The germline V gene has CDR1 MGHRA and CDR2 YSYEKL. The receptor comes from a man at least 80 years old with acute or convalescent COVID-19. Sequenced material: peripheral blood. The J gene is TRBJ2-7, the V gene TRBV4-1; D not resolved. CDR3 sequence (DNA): TGCGCCAGCAGCCAAGATCCTAACCACTACGAGCAGTACTTC. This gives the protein CASSQDPNHYEQYF.